This TCR beta chain was documented in a study of Ad26.COV2.S vaccination and SARS-CoV-2 variants. Specified treatment: about 20 received Ad26.COV2.S at low or high dose, single or two shots; about 5 received placebo; per-sample allocation not given. Day 63 after the first vaccine or placebo injection was the time point for sampling. Measured with immunoSEQ multiplex PCR; TCRdb has only the in-frame clones, and not every one. The sample yields 300,000 to 350,000 clones, 85% to 90% seen once. The CDR3 is 12 residues long. With 3 bases removed from V and 7 bases from J, the gap between germline ends came to 5 bases. From germline, CDR1 is SGHNT and CDR2 YYREEE (reference sequence).

The rearrangement joins TRBV5-4 to TRBJ1-6; D unclear. The sequence derives from a person aged 18 to 65 who received the Ad26.COV2.S COVID-19 vaccine or a placebo. This specimen consisted of peripheral blood, obtained in a trial of Ad26.COV2.S vaccine versus placebo. The CDR3 DNA sequence: TGTGCCAGCAGCTGGGAAAATTCACCCCTCCACTTT. Protein sequence: CASSWENSPLHF.